One sample yielded the 6 T cell receptor beta chains listed below, sequenced in a study of blood T cell repertoires in COVID-19. Clones were read by immunoSEQ multiplex PCR, and TCRdb kept only the in-frame ones, dropping some. The sample holds some 83,000 clones, approximately 90% seen once. The sequencing input was peripheral blood. The source of these receptors is a man in his fifties or sixties with acute or convalescent COVID-19.

CDR3 DNA sequence: TGTGCCAGCAGACAGGGTTTGGATCAGCCCCAGCATTTT. Protein product: CASRQGLDQPQHF. The chain uses TRBV25-1 and TRBJ1-5; possibly TRBD1 for D (6 bases). CDR1 is MGHDK and CDR2 is SYGVNS in the germline V gene. This CDR3 is built from 13 residues. Deletions cut 6 bases from V and 5 bases from J, with 11 bases between. The full variable domain, completed using reference TRBV25-1 and TRBJ1-5, is EADIYQTPRYLVIGTGKKITLECSQTMGHDKMYWYQQDPGMELHLIHYSYGVNSTEKGDLSSESTVSRIRTEHFPLTLESARPSHTSQYLCASRQGLDQPQHFGDGTRLSIL.

The chain combines TRBV7-6 with TRBJ2-6, with a tentative D call TRBD1 (6 bases). V lost 4 bases and J lost 0, with 10 bases in between. Germline assignment: CDR1 SGHVS and CDR2 FNYEAQ. The CDR3 loop spans 16 amino acids. The CDR3 here is CASSSIQGSGANVLTF. CDR3 sequence (DNA): TGTGCCAGCAGCTCTATACAGGGCTCTGGGGCCAACGTCCTGACTTTC.

The CDR3 loop is CADRVGNSYEQYF. The CDR3 DNA reads as TGTGCCGACAGGGTCGGAAACTCCTACGAGCAGTACTTC. The chain couples TRBV19 to TRBJ2-7; 7 bases fit TRBD1. From germline, CDR1 is LNHDA and CDR2 SQIVND (reference sequence). The CDR3 length is 13 residues. J lost 0 bases, V lost 11 bases, and 7 bases had no gene match.

In this sample, this clone turned up a few times. J is TRBJ1-3 and V is TRBV4-1, with 8 positions matching TRBD1. The V gene's germline CDR1 is MGHRA and CDR2 YSYEKL. The V and J ends lost 1 base and 0 bases, in that order; junction bases with no gene match: 11. The CDR3 spans 19 residues. The CDR3, as DNA: TGCGCCAGCAGCCAAGTAGGGACAGGCTTAGTGAGCTCTGGAAACACCATATATTTT. Its protein product is CASSQVGTGLVSSGNTIYF.

The CDR3 DNA follows: TGCAGCGTTGGGGGCCTAAACACCTACAATGAGCAGTTCTTC. It specifies CSVGGLNTYNEQFF. This rearrangement joins TRBV29-1 to TRBJ2-1, with D perhaps TRBD1 (5 bases). This CDR3 has 14 residues. Germline loops: CDR1 SQVTM, CDR2 ANQGSEA. Between the trimmed V and J ends, which lost 4 bases and 2 bases, there was a span of 12 bases.

This chain links TRBV6-5 with TRBJ2-7; 11 positions agree with TRBD1. Germline V lookup: CDR1 MNHEY, CDR2 SVGAGI. The CDR3 loop spans 15 amino acids. The junction had 5 bases not matched to a gene; V was cut back by 3 bases and J by 4 bases. The DNA of the CDR3 is TGTGCCAGCAGTTATCTCGGACAGGGGGCATACGAGCAGTACTTC. Translated: CASSYLGQGAYEQYF.